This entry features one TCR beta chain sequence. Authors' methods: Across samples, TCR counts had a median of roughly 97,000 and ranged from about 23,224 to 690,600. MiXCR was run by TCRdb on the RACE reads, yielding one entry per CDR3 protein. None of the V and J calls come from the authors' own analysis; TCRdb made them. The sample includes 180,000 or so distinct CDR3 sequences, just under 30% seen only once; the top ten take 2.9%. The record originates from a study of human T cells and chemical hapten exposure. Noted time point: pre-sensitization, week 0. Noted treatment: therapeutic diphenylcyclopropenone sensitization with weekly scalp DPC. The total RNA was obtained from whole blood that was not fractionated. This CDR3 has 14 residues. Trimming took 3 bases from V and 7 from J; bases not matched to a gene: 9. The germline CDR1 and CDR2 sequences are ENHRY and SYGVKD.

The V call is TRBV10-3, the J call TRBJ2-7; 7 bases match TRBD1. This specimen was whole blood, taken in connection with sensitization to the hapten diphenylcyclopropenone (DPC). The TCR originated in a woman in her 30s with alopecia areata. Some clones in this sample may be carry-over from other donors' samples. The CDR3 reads CAISDSGTAMEQYF. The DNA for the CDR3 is TGTGCCATCAGTGACTCCGGGACAGCGATGGAGCAGTACTTC.